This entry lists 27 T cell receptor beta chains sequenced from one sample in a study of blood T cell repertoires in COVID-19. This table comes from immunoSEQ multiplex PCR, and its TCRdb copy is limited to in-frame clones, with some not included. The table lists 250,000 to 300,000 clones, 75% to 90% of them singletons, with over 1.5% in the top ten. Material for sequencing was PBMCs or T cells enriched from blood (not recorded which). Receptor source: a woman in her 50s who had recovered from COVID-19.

In DNA, the CDR3 is TGTGCCAGCAGTTTCCCAGCAGGGGATACCTATGGCTACACCTTC. It translates to CASSFPAGDTYGYTF. The V call is TRBV28, the J call TRBJ1-2; tentatively, D is TRBD1 (6 bases). The V end lost 3 bases, the J end lost 4 bases, and 15 bases lay between the germline ends. The CDR3 runs to 15 residues. CDR1 and CDR2 (germline): MDHEN, SYDVKM.

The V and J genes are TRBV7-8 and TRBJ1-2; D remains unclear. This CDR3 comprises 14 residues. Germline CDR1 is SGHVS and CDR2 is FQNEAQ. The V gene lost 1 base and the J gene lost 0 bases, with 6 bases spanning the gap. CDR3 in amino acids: CASSLGVTNYGYTF. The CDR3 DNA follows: TGTGCCAGCAGCTTAGGAGTAACTAACTATGGCTACACCTTC.

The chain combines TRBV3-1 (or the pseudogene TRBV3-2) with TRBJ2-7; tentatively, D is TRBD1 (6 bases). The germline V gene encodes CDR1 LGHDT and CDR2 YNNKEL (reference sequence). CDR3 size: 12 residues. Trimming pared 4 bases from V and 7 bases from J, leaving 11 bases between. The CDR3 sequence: CASSRQDIEQYF. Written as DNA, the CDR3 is TGTGCCAGCAGCCGACAGGATATAGAGCAGTACTTC.

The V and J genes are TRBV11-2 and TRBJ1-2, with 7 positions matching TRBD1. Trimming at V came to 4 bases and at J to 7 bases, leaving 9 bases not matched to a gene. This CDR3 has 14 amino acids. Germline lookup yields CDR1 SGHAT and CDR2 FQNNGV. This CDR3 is CASSYSTGVVGYTF. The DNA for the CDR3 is TGTGCCAGCAGCTATTCCACAGGGGTGGTTGGCTACACCTTC. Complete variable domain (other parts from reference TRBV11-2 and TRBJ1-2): EAGVAQSPRYKIIEKRQSVAFWCNPISGHATLYWYQQILGQGPKLLIQFQNNGVVDDSQLPKDRFSAERLKGVDSTLKIQPAKLEDSAVYLCASSYSTGVVGYTFGSGTRLTVV.

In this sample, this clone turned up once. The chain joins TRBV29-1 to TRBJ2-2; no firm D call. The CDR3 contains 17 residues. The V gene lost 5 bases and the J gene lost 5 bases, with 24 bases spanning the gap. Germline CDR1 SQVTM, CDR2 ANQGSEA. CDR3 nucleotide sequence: TGCAGCGTTAGAGCTAGTTTGACCCCAACGAGGACCGGGGAGCTGTTTTTT. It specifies CSVRASLTPTRTGELFF.

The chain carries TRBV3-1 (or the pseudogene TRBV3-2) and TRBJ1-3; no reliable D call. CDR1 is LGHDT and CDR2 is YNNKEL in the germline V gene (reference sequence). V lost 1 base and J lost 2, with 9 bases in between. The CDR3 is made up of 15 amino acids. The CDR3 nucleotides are TGTGCCAGCAGCCAAGTTTTGTCAACTGGAAACACCATATATTTT. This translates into CASSQVLSTGNTIYF.

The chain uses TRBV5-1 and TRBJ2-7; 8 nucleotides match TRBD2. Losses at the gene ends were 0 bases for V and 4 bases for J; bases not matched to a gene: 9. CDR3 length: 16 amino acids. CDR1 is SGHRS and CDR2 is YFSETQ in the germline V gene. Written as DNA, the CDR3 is TGCGCCAGCAGCTTGGTTTCCGCGGGGGGTCGGTACGAGCAGTACTTC. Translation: CASSLVSAGGRYEQYF.

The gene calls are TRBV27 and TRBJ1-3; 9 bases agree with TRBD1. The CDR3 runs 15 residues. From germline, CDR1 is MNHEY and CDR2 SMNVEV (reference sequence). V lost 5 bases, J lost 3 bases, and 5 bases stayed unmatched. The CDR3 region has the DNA TGTGCCAGCAGTCCAGGGACAGGGTTTGGAAACACCATATATTTT. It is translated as CASSPGTGFGNTIYF.

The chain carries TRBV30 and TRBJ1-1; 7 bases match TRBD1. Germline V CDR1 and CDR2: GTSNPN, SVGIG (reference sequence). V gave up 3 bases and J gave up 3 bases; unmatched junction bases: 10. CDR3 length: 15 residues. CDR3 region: CAWRYRGRGYTEAFF. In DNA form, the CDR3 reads TGTGCCTGGAGGTATAGGGGGCGAGGGTACACTGAAGCTTTCTTT.

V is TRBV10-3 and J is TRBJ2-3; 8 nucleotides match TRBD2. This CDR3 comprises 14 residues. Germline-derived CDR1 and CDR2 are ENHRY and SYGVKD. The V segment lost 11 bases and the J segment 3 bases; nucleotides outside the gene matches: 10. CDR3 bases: TGTGCCTCCTCCGGTAGCGGGACTACAGATACGCAGTATTTT. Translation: CASSGSGTTDTQYF.

CDR3 in DNA: TGTGCCAGCAGTTTAAGGTCTCTAGGGGCATCCGAAGGCTATGGCTACACCTTC. This sequence encodes CASSLRSLGASEGYGYTF. This chain connects TRBV27 to TRBJ1-2; perhaps TRBD1 as D (5 bases). Per the germline V gene, CDR1 is MNHEY and CDR2 is SMNVEV (reference sequence). V gave up 2 bases and J gave up 4 bases, with 23 bases separating them. This CDR3 region has 18 residues.

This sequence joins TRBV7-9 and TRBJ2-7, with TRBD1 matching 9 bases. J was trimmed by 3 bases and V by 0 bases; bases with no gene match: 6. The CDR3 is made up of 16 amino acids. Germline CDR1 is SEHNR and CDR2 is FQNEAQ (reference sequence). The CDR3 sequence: CASSLAWATGGYEQYF. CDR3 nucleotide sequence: TGTGCCAGCAGCTTAGCGTGGGCGACAGGGGGCTACGAGCAGTACTTC.

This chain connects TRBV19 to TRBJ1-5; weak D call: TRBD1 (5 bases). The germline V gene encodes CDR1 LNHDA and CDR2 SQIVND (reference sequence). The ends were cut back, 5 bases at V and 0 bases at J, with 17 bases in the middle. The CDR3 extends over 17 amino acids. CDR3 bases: TGTGCCAGTAGTGTATTGGGAGGGGCCCTTAGCAATCAGCCCCAGCATTTT. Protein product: CASSVLGGALSNQPQHF.

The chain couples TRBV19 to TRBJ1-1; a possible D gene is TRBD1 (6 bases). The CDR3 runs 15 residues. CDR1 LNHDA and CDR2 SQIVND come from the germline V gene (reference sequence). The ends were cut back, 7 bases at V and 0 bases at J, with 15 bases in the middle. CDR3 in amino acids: CASKVQGNMNTEAFF. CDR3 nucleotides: TGTGCCAGTAAGGTCCAGGGGAATATGAACACTGAAGCTTTCTTT.

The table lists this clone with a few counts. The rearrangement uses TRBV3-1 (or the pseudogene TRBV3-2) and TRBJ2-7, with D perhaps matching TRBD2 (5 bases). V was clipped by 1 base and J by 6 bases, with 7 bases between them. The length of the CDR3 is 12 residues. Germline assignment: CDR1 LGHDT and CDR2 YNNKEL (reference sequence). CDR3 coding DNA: TGTGCCAGCAGCCAAGCGAGGGCCGAGCAGTACTTC. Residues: CASSQARAEQYF.

The CDR3 sequence: CASSVATLAGDHEQYF. CDR3 bases: TGTGCCAGCAGCGTAGCTACTCTGGCGGGAGACCACGAGCAGTACTTC. The J gene is TRBJ2-7, the V gene TRBV9, with 7 bases fitting TRBD2. Germline V lookup: CDR1 SGDLS, CDR2 YYNGEE. The V segment lost 0 bases and the J segment 5 bases; nucleotides outside the gene matches: 11. The CDR3 contains 16 residues.

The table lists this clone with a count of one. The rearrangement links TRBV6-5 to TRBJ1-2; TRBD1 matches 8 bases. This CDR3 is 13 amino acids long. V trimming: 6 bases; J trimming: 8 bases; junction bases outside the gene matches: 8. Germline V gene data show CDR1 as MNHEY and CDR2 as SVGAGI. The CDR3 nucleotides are TGTGCCAGCAGCCAGGGACAGGTTTCGGGCTACACCTTC. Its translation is CASSQGQVSGYTF.

The CDR3: CASGNRGPEAFF. The CDR3, as DNA: TGTGCCAGCGGTAACAGGGGGCCTGAAGCTTTCTTT. The chain joins TRBV27 to TRBJ1-1; 9 bases are a match to TRBD1. This CDR3 region has 12 residues. The V segment lost 8 bases and the J segment 6 bases; nucleotides outside the gene matches: 4. Germline CDR1 and CDR2: MNHEY and SMNVEV (reference sequence).

The CDR3 here is CASSLQGANTDTQYF. As DNA, the CDR3 is TGTGCCAGCAGCTTACAAGGGGCAAATACAGATACGCAGTATTTT. This rearrangement joins TRBV7-9 to TRBJ2-3; TRBD1 might be the D (5 bases). V was trimmed by 2 bases and J by 3 bases, leaving 12 bases between them. Germline lookup yields CDR1 SEHNR and CDR2 FQNEAQ (reference sequence). CDR3 length equals 15 residues.

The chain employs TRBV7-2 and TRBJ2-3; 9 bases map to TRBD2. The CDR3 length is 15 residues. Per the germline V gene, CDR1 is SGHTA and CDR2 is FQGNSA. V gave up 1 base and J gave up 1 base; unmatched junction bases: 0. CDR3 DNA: TGTGCCAGCAGCTTAGTAGCGGGAGGCACAGATACGCAGTATTTT. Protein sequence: CASSLVAGGTDTQYF.

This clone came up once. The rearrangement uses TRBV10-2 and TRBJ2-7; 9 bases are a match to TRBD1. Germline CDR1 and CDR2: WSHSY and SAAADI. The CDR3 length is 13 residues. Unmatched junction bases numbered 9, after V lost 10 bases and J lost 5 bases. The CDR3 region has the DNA TGCGCCACCAGAGACCGGACAGGGGACGAGCAGTACTTC. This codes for CATRDRTGDEQYF.

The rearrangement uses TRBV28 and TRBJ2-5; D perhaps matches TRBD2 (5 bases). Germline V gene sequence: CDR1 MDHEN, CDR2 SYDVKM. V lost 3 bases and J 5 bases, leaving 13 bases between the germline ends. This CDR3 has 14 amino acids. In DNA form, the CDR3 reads TGTGCCAGCAGTTTCGGGCAATCGGGGGAGACCCAGTACTTC. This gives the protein CASSFGQSGETQYF. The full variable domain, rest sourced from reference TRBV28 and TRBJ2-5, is DVKVTQSSRYLVKRTGEKVFLECVQDMDHENMFWYRQDPGLGLRLIYFSYDVKMKEKGDIPEGYSVSREKKERFSLILESASTNQTSMYLCASSFGQSGETQYFGPGTRLLVL.

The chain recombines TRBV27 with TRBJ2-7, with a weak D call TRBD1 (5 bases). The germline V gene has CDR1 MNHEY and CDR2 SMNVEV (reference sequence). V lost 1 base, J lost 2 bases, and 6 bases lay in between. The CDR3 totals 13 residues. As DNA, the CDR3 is TGTGCCAGCAGTTTATTGGGGCCCTACGAGCAGTACTTC. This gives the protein CASSLLGPYEQYF.

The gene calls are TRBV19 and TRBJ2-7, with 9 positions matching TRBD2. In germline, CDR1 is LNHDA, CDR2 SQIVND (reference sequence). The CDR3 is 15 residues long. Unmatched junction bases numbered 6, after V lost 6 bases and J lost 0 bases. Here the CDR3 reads CASSLAGSSSYEQYF. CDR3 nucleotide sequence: TGTGCCAGTAGCCTAGCGGGATCTAGCTCCTACGAGCAGTACTTC. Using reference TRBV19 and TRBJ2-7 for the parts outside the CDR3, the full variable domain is DGGITQSPKYLFRKEGQNVTLSCEQNLNHDAMYWYRQDPGQGLRLIYYSQIVNDFQKGDIAEGYSVSREKKESFPLTVTSAQKNPTAFYLCASSLAGSSSYEQYFGPGTRLTVT.

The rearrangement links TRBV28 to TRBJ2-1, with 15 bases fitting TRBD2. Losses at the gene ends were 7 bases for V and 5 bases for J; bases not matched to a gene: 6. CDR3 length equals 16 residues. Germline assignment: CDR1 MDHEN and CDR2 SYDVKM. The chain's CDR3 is CASTEGLAGGDNEQFF. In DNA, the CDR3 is TGTGCCAGCACCGAAGGACTAGCGGGAGGGGACAATGAGCAGTTCTTC.

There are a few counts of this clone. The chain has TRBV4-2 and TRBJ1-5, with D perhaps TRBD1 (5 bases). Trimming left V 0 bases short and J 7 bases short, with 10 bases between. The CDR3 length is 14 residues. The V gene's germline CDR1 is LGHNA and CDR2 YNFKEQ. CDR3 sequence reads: CASSQDSGYQPQHF. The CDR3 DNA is TGTGCCAGCAGCCAAGATTCAGGGTACCAGCCCCAGCATTTT.

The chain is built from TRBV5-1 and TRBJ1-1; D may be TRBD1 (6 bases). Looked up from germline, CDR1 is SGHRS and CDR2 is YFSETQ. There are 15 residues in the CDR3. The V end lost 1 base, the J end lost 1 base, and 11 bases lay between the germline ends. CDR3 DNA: TGCGCCAGCAGCTTGCAGGGACAACAGAACACTGAAGCTTTCTTT. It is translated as CASSLQGQQNTEAFF.